This T cell receptor (beta chain) emerged from a study of breast tumors, draining lymph nodes, adjacent tissues. The lymph nodes were axillary draining lymph nodes from breast cancer patients. This clonotype was found many times. Its target is unknown. TCRdb reanalysed the multiplex PCR reads using MiXCR and keeps one entry per CDR3 protein. The data contain 100,000 to 150,000 distinct CDR3 sequences, 20% to 25% of them singletons. General study results and limits: Tumors had less TCR diversity than lymph nodes, more than nontumor tissue. The lymph node origin of tumor T cells was framed as consistent with a hypothesis, not demonstrated. Compared with basal-like, luminal-like tumors shared significantly more repertoire with nontumor tissue.

Trimming took 2 bases from V and 2 from J, leaving 13 bases between them. Germline loops: CDR1 MRHNA, CDR2 SNTAGT. The CDR3 totals 16 residues. This sequence originates from a female donor with breast cancer. Some clones in this sample may be carry-over from other donors' samples. The sequenced material came from axillary lymph node tissue. The V and J genes are TRBV6-4 and TRBJ1-5, with a possible D match to TRBD1 (5 bases). The CDR3 sequence is CASSDNQTGRNQPQHF. CDR3 sequence (DNA): TGTGCCAGCAGTGACAACCAGACGGGGCGCAATCAGCCCCAGCATTTT.